One T cell receptor beta chain is described in this entry. The data originate from a study of blood T cell repertoires in COVID-19. The CDR3 sequence is 14 residues long. Looked up from germline, CDR1 is SGHTA and CDR2 is FQGNSA. Trimming removed 5 bases from V and 9 bases from J; junction bases left unmatched: 10. Original handling: Amplifying reference gene primers gave estimates of nucleated cell counts. Method: immunoSEQ multiplex PCR; TCRdb's copy keeps in-frame clones and lacks some. Clone size and the V and J calls come from that table; the DNA yielded D and trimming. The table lists some 100,000 clones, just over 85% of them singletons, with 8.1% in the top ten.

This clonotype was obtained from a woman aged 70-85 years with acute or convalescent COVID-19. The sample comprised peripheral blood. The rearrangement uses TRBV7-2 and TRBJ2-1; 7 bases match TRBD2. The DNA of the CDR3 is TGTGCCAGCAGCCCATTCGGGGGGTCGGTTGAGCAGTTCTTC. It specifies CASSPFGGSVEQFF. Full variable domain (missing parts from reference TRBV7-2 and TRBJ2-1): GAGVSQSPSNKVTEKGKDVELRCDPISGHTALYWYRQSLGQGLEFLIYFQGNSAPDKSGLPSDRFSAERTGGSVSTLTIQRTQQEDSAVYLCASSPFGGSVEQFFGPGTRLTVL.